The 29 T cell receptor beta chains listed next were all sequenced from one sample in a study of shared clonotypes between healthy human individuals (dated by TCRdb to the early 2020s). Library creation used the immunoSEQ multiplex PCR assay. TCRdb mirrors the immuneACCESS table, restricted to in-frame sequences. Some clones are absent from its copies; in checked studies, under half trace to an unresolved V gene, and the reason for the others is unknown. The sample yields 2,500,000 or so clones; 93% were counted once. In total, the top ten clones hold 0.36% of the sample. Sequenced: naive CD4+ T cells from PBMCs. The label giving this sample's cell subset or site can be read as: CD45RA+ positively selected. The origin of the receptors is a man aged 18 to 29 in good health. Some clones in this sample may be carry-over from other donors' samples.

This clone showed up just once. The genes are TRBV7-2 and TRBJ1-2; D unclear. Germline V gene sequence: CDR1 SGHTA, CDR2 FQGNSA. The CDR3 extends over 16 amino acids. V gave up 1 base and J gave up 5 bases, with 17 bases separating them. CDR3 loop: CASSLGFMTVPYGYTF. The CDR3 DNA reads TGTGCCAGCAGCTTAGGGTTTATGACGGTTCCTTATGGCTACACCTTC.

V is TRBV7-2 and J is TRBJ1-1, with unresolved D. Germline CDR1 is SGHTA and CDR2 is FQGNSA. This CDR3 has 15 residues. Between the trimmed V and J ends, which lost 1 base and 1 base, there was a span of 10 bases. Written as DNA, the CDR3 is TGTGCCAGCAGCTTAGATCGGGGAAGGAACACTGAAGCTTTCTTT. Translated, it gives CASSLDRGRNTEAFF.

The rearrangement joins TRBV28 to TRBJ1-2; D gene ambiguous. V gave up 6 bases and J gave up 7 bases, with 15 bases separating them. The CDR3 loop spans 13 amino acids. The germline V gene encodes CDR1 MDHEN and CDR2 SYDVKM. CDR3 sequence: CASRAGPSTGYTF. DNA for the CDR3: TGTGCCAGCAGGGCTGGCCCTTCAACTGGCTACACCTTC.

The V and J genes are TRBV7-9 and TRBJ1-4, with D possibly TRBD1 on 6 matching bases. This CDR3 region has 14 residues. Germline CDR1 reads SEHNR; CDR2 reads FQNEAQ (reference sequence). V lost 1 base and J lost 5, with 8 bases in between. CDR3 protein: CASSLDQGNEKLFF. CDR3 bases: TGTGCCAGCAGCTTAGATCAGGGGAATGAAAAACTGTTTTTT.

The chain links TRBV28 to TRBJ1-2; 9 nucleotides line up with TRBD1. The V segment lost 7 bases and the J segment 3 bases; nucleotides outside the gene matches: 6. CDR1 is MDHEN and CDR2 is SYDVKM in the germline V gene. This CDR3 region has 14 residues. CDR3 residues: CASITGGWDYGYTF. The CDR3 DNA is TGTGCCAGCATTACAGGGGGCTGGGACTATGGCTACACCTTC.

In regard to this clone: The same CDR3 is also encoded by other DNA sequences in this sample. The rearrangement joins TRBV27 to TRBJ2-5; D ambiguous. Per germline, CDR1 MNHEY and CDR2 SMNVEV (reference sequence). V lost 6 bases, J lost 0 bases, and 5 bases lay in between. The CDR3 consists of 12 residues. This chain's CDR3 is CASRGNQETQYF. CDR3 nucleotides: TGTGCCAGCAGAGGGAACCAAGAGACCCAGTACTTC.

This chain joins TRBV5-1 and TRBJ1-1, with D possibly matching TRBD1 (5 bases). This CDR3 region has 15 residues. Germline V gene data show CDR1 as SGHRS and CDR2 as YFSETQ. V lost 3 bases, J lost 2 bases, and 14 bases lay in between. The CDR3 here is CASSWSGDPNTEAFF. The DNA of the CDR3 is TGCGCCAGCAGCTGGAGCGGGGACCCAAACACTGAAGCTTTCTTT. Supplemented by reference TRBV5-1 and TRBJ1-1, the full variable domain reads KAGVTQTPRYLIKTRGQQVTLSCSPISGHRSVSWYQQTPGQGLQFLFEYFSETQRNKGNFPGRFSGRQFSNSRSEMNVSTLELGDSALYLCASSWSGDPNTEAFFGQGTRLTVV.

This rearrangement joins TRBV30 to TRBJ2-7; D is perhaps TRBD1 or TRBD2 (5 bases each). CDR1 and CDR2 from the germline V gene are GTSNPN and SVGIG (reference sequence). CDR3 size: 12 residues. V was clipped by 4 bases and J by 3 bases, with 10 bases between them. The CDR3 reads CAWNGGDYEQYF. The CDR3 nucleotides read TGTGCCTGGAATGGGGGTGACTACGAGCAGTACTTC.

The chain has TRBV28 and TRBJ2-7, with TRBD2 matching 13 bases. V dropped 4 bases and J dropped 3; count of bases not matched to a gene: 3. This CDR3 comprises 15 residues. CDR1 is MDHEN and CDR2 is SYDVKM in the germline V gene. The CDR3 loop is CASSSRTSGGYEQYF. The CDR3 nucleotides are TGTGCCAGCAGTTCCCGGACTAGCGGGGGCTACGAGCAGTACTTC. The complete variable domain, with remaining parts taken from reference TRBV28 and TRBJ2-7, reads DVKVTQSSRYLVKRTGEKVFLECVQDMDHENMFWYRQDPGLGLRLIYFSYDVKMKEKGDIPEGYSVSREKKERFSLILESASTNQTSMYLCASSSRTSGGYEQYFGPGTRLTVT.

As concerns this clone: The sample carries other DNA sequences with the same CDR3. This chain links TRBV7-2 with TRBJ2-5; 7 nucleotides agree with TRBD1. Germline V lookup: CDR1 SGHTA, CDR2 FQGNSA. CDR3 size: 14 residues. Trimming removed 3 bases from V and 5 bases from J; junction bases left unmatched: 6. The CDR3 coding sequence is TGTGCCAGCAGCTTGAACAGGGGAAGGGAGACCCAGTACTTC. Translated: CASSLNRGRETQYF.

This clone was seen only once. V and J are TRBV6-6 and TRBJ2-1, with a weak D call TRBD2 (7 bases). Per the germline V gene, CDR1 is MNHNY and CDR2 is SVGAGI (reference sequence). Trimming shortened V by 11 bases and J by 8 bases, and 13 bases separated the two germline ends. CDR3 length: 11 residues. CDR3 region: CARPGGDEQFF. The DNA for the CDR3 is TGTGCCCGACCGGGGGGCGATGAGCAGTTCTTC.

The gene calls are TRBV7-2 and TRBJ2-7; the match to TRBD1 covers 10 bases. V lost 5 bases and J lost 3; bases outside the gene matches: 10. The CDR3 contains 16 residues. The germline CDR1 and CDR2 sequences are SGHTA and FQGNSA. The CDR3 protein is CASSKKTGGSFYEQYF. The DNA for the CDR3 is TGTGCCAGCAGCAAAAAGACAGGGGGCTCCTTCTACGAGCAGTACTTC.

The chain combines TRBV7-2 with TRBJ2-7; 9 bases are a match to TRBD1. From germline, CDR1 is SGHTA and CDR2 FQGNSA. The CDR3 runs to 15 residues. V shed 4 bases, J shed 1 base, and the junction held 5 bases outside the gene matches. The DNA for the CDR3 is TGTGCCAGCAGCTCCCCGGACAGGGGTTCCTACGAGCAGTACTTC. Encoded protein: CASSSPDRGSYEQYF.

J is TRBJ1-1 and V is TRBV25-1; possibly TRBD1 for D (5 bases). V was pared by 2 bases and J by 5 bases, with 9 bases between. In germline, CDR1 is MGHDK, CDR2 SYGVNS. This CDR3 spans 13 amino acids. This chain's CDR3 is CASSEGAATEAFF. The CDR3 DNA follows: TGTGCCAGCAGTGAAGGGGCCGCAACTGAAGCTTTCTTT.

The J gene is TRBJ2-3, the V gene TRBV28; 14 positions match TRBD2. Per germline, CDR1 MDHEN and CDR2 SYDVKM. Losses at the gene ends were 6 bases for V and 5 bases for J; bases not matched to a gene: 7. This CDR3 is 16 amino acids long. CDR3 DNA sequence: TGTGCCAGCAGGCCGGGACTAGCGGGAGTGGAAGATACGCAGTATTTT. Protein product: CASRPGLAGVEDTQYF.

The chain combines TRBV2 with TRBJ2-3, with D perhaps matching TRBD1 or TRBD2 (6 bases each). The V and J ends lost 8 bases and 2 bases respectively, with 14 bases between them. The CDR3 is made up of 14 amino acids. Germline V lookup: CDR1 SNHLY, CDR2 FYNNEI. This chain's CDR3 is CASGRDTSTDTQYF. Here the CDR3 DNA reads TGTGCCAGCGGGCGGGACACTTCCACAGATACGCAGTATTTT. Using reference TRBV2 and TRBJ2-3 for the parts outside the CDR3, the full variable domain is EPEVTQTPSHQVTQMGQEVILRCVPISNHLYFYWYRQILGQKVEFLVSFYNNEISEKSEIFDDQFSVERPDGSNFTLKIRSTKLEDSAMYFCASGRDTSTDTQYFGPGTRLTVL.

This chain links TRBV27 with TRBJ2-7; 7 bases are a match to TRBD1. Germline CDR1 is MNHEY and CDR2 is SMNVEV (reference sequence). The CDR3 sequence is 14 residues long. V lost 3 bases to trimming and J lost 3 bases; unmatched junction nucleotides: 5. CDR3 DNA sequence: TGTGCCAGCAGTTTCCGGGACAGCGACTACGAGCAGTACTTC. Its translation: CASSFRDSDYEQYF.

Regarding this clone: Other DNA sequences in this specimen translate into the identical CDR3. The chain combines TRBV10-3 with TRBJ2-7; 12 nucleotides line up with TRBD2. The CDR3 extends over 16 amino acids. After removal of 4 bases from V and 2 bases from J, the junction contained 6 bases not matched to a gene. The germline V gene encodes CDR1 ENHRY and CDR2 SYGVKD. In nucleotides, the CDR3 is TGTGCCATCAGTGCCGGACTAGCGGGATACACCTACGAGCAGTACTTC. Its protein is CAISAGLAGYTYEQYF.

J is TRBJ2-5 and V is TRBV27, with D possibly being TRBD1 or TRBD2 (6 bases each). Germline V gives CDR1 MNHEY, CDR2 SMNVEV (reference sequence). This CDR3 spans 14 amino acids. V lost 4 bases and J 2 bases, leaving 11 bases between the germline ends. The CDR3 DNA reads TGTGCCAGCAGTTGGAGGGGGTCTCAAGAGACCCAGTACTTC. This codes for CASSWRGSQETQYF.

V usage is TRBV5-6 and J usage is TRBJ2-7; no clear D. The CDR3 covers 13 residues. V lost 7 bases and J 6 bases, leaving 17 bases between the germline ends. Germline V gene sequence: CDR1 SGHDT, CDR2 YYEEEE. CDR3 amino acids: CASAYNPSSEQYF. The CDR3, as DNA: TGTGCCAGCGCCTACAACCCTTCTAGCGAGCAGTACTTC.

This rearrangement joins TRBV29-1 to TRBJ1-4; D not certain. This CDR3 spans 12 amino acids. Between the trimmed V and J ends, which lost 4 bases and 6 bases, there was a span of 9 bases. From germline, CDR1 is SQVTM and CDR2 ANQGSEA. CDR3 residues: CSVGRADEKLFF. DNA of the CDR3: TGCAGCGTTGGACGGGCTGATGAAAAACTGTTTTTT. Based on the CDR3 plus reference TRBV29-1 and TRBJ1-4, the full variable domain is SAVISQKPSRDICQRGTSLTIQCQVDSQVTMMFWYRQQPGQSLTLIATANQGSEATYESGFVIDKFPISRPNLTFSTLTVSNMSPEDSSIYLCSVGRADEKLFFGSGTQLSVL.

The chain links TRBV19 to TRBJ1-2; D unresolved. Germline-derived CDR1 and CDR2 are LNHDA and SQIVND (reference sequence). The CDR3 length is 14 residues. Deletions cut 6 bases from V and 5 bases from J, with 16 bases between. The CDR3 protein is CASRLNLQPYGYTF. In DNA, the CDR3 is TGTGCCAGTAGGCTAAACCTTCAACCATATGGCTACACCTTC.

V and J are TRBV18 and TRBJ2-5; D is unresolved. The germline gives CDR1 KGHSH, CDR2 LQKENI. V was pared by 4 bases and J by 2 bases, with 11 bases between. The CDR3 covers 14 residues. CDR3 bases: TGTGCCAGCTCACAGCGACGGCAACAAGAGACCCAGTACTTC. Translating gives CASSQRRQQETQYF.

The chain combines TRBV2 with TRBJ2-7, with D unresolved. The CDR3 is 15 residues long. Trimming removed 0 bases at V and 0 bases at J, with 9 bases between. From germline, CDR1 is SNHLY and CDR2 FYNNEI. CDR3 amino acids: CASSEAPGRSYEQYF. CDR3 nucleotide sequence: TGTGCCAGCAGTGAAGCGCCAGGACGCTCCTACGAGCAGTACTTC.

The genes are TRBV10-3 and TRBJ1-2; TRBD1 agrees at 11 bases. This CDR3 comprises 16 residues. The V and J ends lost 10 bases and 3 bases, in that order; junction bases with no gene match: 13. CDR1 is ENHRY, CDR2 SYGVKD, per germline. CDR3 nucleotides: TGTGCCACCCGTAGGGGAAGGACAGGGGGCGACTATGGCTACACCTTC. It yields the protein CATRRGRTGGDYGYTF.

This sequence joins TRBV9 and TRBJ2-7; 12 nucleotides agree with TRBD2. V lost 0 bases to trimming and J lost 4 bases; unmatched junction nucleotides: 11. Germline V gene data show CDR1 as SGDLS and CDR2 as YYNGEE. The CDR3 is 18 residues long. The CDR3 nucleotides are TGTGCCAGCAGCGTAGGGGGCTCGTCTAGCGGGAGGGGTTACGAGCAGTACTTC. Protein sequence: CASSVGGSSSGRGYEQYF.

V is TRBV19 and J is TRBJ2-4; the D is unclear. CDR1 is LNHDA and CDR2 is SQIVND in the germline V gene (reference sequence). Trimming left V 3 bases short and J 0 bases short, with 12 bases between. This CDR3 spans 16 amino acids. The CDR3 nucleotides read TGTGCCAGTAGTATTTCCAGACAACTAGCCAAAAACATTCAGTACTTC. Protein: CASSISRQLAKNIQYF.

V gene TRBV5-1 combines with J gene TRBJ2-5, with 9 positions matching TRBD1. Germline V lookup: CDR1 SGHRS, CDR2 YFSETQ. This CDR3 contains 16 residues. V gave up 1 base and J gave up 2 bases; unmatched junction bases: 6. The CDR3 loop is CASSLFLTGGQETQYF. The DNA of the CDR3 is TGCGCCAGCAGCTTGTTCTTGACAGGGGGTCAAGAGACCCAGTACTTC.

The genes are TRBV4-3 and TRBJ1-2; D is unresolved. The CDR3 loop spans 13 amino acids. Germline CDR1 reads LGHNA; CDR2 reads YSLEER. V lost 0 bases and J 8 bases, leaving 10 bases between the germline ends. Here the CDR3 reads CASSQDETGGYTF. The CDR3 DNA sequence: TGCGCCAGCAGCCAAGATGAGACGGGAGGCTACACCTTC.